Following are 26 T cell receptor beta chains from one sample sequenced in a study of shared clonotypes between healthy human individuals. Some clones are missing from TCRdb's copy, which holds only in-frame ones; the method was immunoSEQ multiplex PCR. The sample holds about a million clones, around three quarters seen once. Sequencing was done on a sample of memory CD4+ T cells sorted from blood. Subset given: CD45RA-negative fraction. The receptors shown here come from a man aged 18 to 29 in good health.

This rearrangement joins TRBV2 to TRBJ2-2, with TRBD1 matching over 9 bases. The CDR3 covers 15 residues. V gave up 6 bases and J gave up 5 bases; unmatched junction bases: 7. In germline, CDR1 is SNHLY, CDR2 FYNNEI. The CDR3 here is CASRRTGAPTGELFF. The CDR3 DNA sequence: TGTGCCAGCAGAAGGACAGGGGCTCCAACCGGGGAGCTGTTTTTT.

The rearrangement uses TRBV19 and TRBJ2-5, with D perhaps TRBD1 or TRBD2 (7 bases each). The CDR3 sequence is 16 residues long. Trimming shortened V by 5 bases and J by 5 bases, and 21 bases separated the two germline ends. CDR1 and CDR2 (germline): LNHDA, SQIVND (reference sequence). The CDR3 DNA sequence: TGTGCCAGTAGTCCCAGGGGAGGGGGCGCCGGGGAGACCCAGTACTTC. Residues: CASSPRGGGAGETQYF.

The CDR3 sequence: CASSLAGTGLRETQYF. CDR3 in DNA: TGTGCCAGCAGCTTGGCCGGGACAGGGCTCCGAGAGACCCAGTACTTC. The rearrangement uses TRBV5-6 and TRBJ2-5, with TRBD1 identical over 9 bases. This CDR3 has 16 amino acids. Germline CDR1 SGHDT, CDR2 YYEEEE. Trimming removed 0 bases from V and 4 bases from J; junction bases left unmatched: 7. The full variable domain, in which reference TRBV5-6 and TRBJ2-5 provide the parts outside the CDR3, is DAGVTQSPTHLIKTRGQQVTLRCSPKSGHDTVSWYQQALGQGPQFIFQYYEEEERQRGNFPDRFSGHQFPNYSSELNVNALLLGDSALYLCASSLAGTGLRETQYFGPGTRLLVL.

The chain employs TRBV19 and TRBJ2-3; D is perhaps TRBD2 (6 bases). CDR3 length equals 15 residues. V was shortened by 7 bases and J by 2 bases, with 16 bases between the two germline ends. CDR1 and CDR2 from the germline V gene are LNHDA and SQIVND (reference sequence). CDR3 loop: CASTTSLPATDTQYF. CDR3 DNA sequence: TGTGCCAGTACAACTAGCCTACCTGCCACAGATACGCAGTATTTT.

This clone was detected a few times. The chain carries TRBV6-1 and TRBJ1-2; D is undetermined. The CDR3 spans 15 residues. With 7 bases removed from V and 5 bases from J, the gap between germline ends came to 20 bases. CDR1 and CDR2 from the germline V gene are MNHNS and SASEGT. The CDR3 nucleotides read TGTGCCAGCAAACTGGACCCACCCGTTACTTATGGCTACACCTTC. Translation gives CASKLDPPVTYGYTF.

The rearrangement links TRBV7-9 to TRBJ1-2, with 9 bases aligning to TRBD1. Looked up from germline, CDR1 is SEHNR and CDR2 is FQNEAQ (reference sequence). J lost 6 bases, V lost 5 bases, and 10 bases had no gene match. The CDR3 runs 15 residues. CDR3 sequence: CASSRPPTGGDGYTF. CDR3 coding DNA: TGTGCCAGCAGCCGGCCCCCGACAGGGGGTGATGGCTACACCTTC.

The CDR3 nucleotides are TGTGCCACAGGGAAAACAACCTACGAGCAGTACTTC. It codes for CATGKTTYEQYF. V and J are TRBV28 and TRBJ2-7; a weak D match, TRBD1 (5 bases). Trimming stripped 10 bases from V and 2 bases from J, with 12 bases between. CDR3 length equals 12 residues. From germline, CDR1 is MDHEN and CDR2 SYDVKM. Full variable domain (rest looked up from reference TRBV28 and TRBJ2-7): DVKVTQSSRYLVKRTGEKVFLECVQDMDHENMFWYRQDPGLGLRLIYFSYDVKMKEKGDIPEGYSVSREKKERFSLILESASTNQTSMYLCATGKTTYEQYFGPGTRLTVT.

V usage is TRBV5-1 and J usage is TRBJ1-1; possibly TRBD1 for D (5 bases). Trimming cost V 1 base and J 1 base, with 11 bases left between them. The CDR3 contains 15 residues. Germline V gene lookup returns CDR1 SGHRS and CDR2 YFSETQ. The CDR3: CASSLLGDKNTEAFF. In DNA, the CDR3 is TGCGCCAGCAGCTTGTTGGGGGATAAGAACACTGAAGCTTTCTTT. The variable domain in full, completed from reference TRBV5-1 and TRBJ1-1, reads KAGVTQTPRYLIKTRGQQVTLSCSPISGHRSVSWYQQTPGQGLQFLFEYFSETQRNKGNFPGRFSGRQFSNSRSEMNVSTLELGDSALYLCASSLLGDKNTEAFFGQGTRLTVV.

The chain employs TRBV18 and TRBJ1-2; TRBD1 might be the D (5 bases). Deletions cut 3 bases from V and 8 bases from J, with 19 bases between. This CDR3 spans 15 amino acids. The germline gives CDR1 KGHSH, CDR2 LQKENI. The CDR3 region has the DNA TGTGCCAGCTCACCGAGCGAGGGGCCGAGACACGGCTACACCTTC. It is translated as CASSPSEGPRHGYTF.

The V call is TRBV2, the J call TRBJ2-7, with 9 bases that match TRBD1. V shed 8 bases, J shed 6 bases, and the junction held 5 bases outside the gene matches. From germline, CDR1 is SNHLY and CDR2 FYNNEI. The CDR3 contains 12 residues. CDR3 nucleotide sequence: TGTGCCAGCGGGGGACAGGGTGGCGAGCAGTACTTC. Amino acids: CASGGQGGEQYF.

The chain carries TRBV10-2 and TRBJ2-5; D is undetermined. There are 13 residues in the CDR3. Trimming removed 11 bases from V and 2 bases from J, with 15 bases in between. The germline V gene encodes CDR1 WSHSY and CDR2 SAAADI. The CDR3 loop reads CASAGKGQETQYF. For the CDR3, the DNA is TGCGCCTCCGCCGGTAAGGGTCAAGAGACCCAGTACTTC.

The gene calls are TRBV9 and TRBJ2-7; perhaps TRBD2 as D (7 bases). The length of the CDR3 is 14 residues. V was trimmed by 6 bases and J by 4 bases, leaving 17 bases between them. Germline lookup yields CDR1 SGDLS and CDR2 YYNGEE. The CDR3 protein is CASTPQAGAYEQYF. Here the CDR3 DNA reads TGTGCCAGCACCCCACAGGCGGGGGCGTACGAGCAGTACTTC.

This chain joins TRBV10-3 and TRBJ1-2; D gene uncertain. This CDR3 is built from 12 residues. The V and J ends lost 3 bases and 5 bases respectively, with 7 bases between them. CDR1 ENHRY and CDR2 SYGVKD come from the germline V gene. The DNA for the CDR3 is TGTGCCATCAGTGACCCCCTTTATGGCTACACCTTC. Protein sequence: CAISDPLYGYTF.

This clone was seen a few times. The chain links TRBV12-5 to TRBJ2-3, with D maybe TRBD2 (5 bases). Germline assignment: CDR1 LGHNT and CDR2 FRNRAP. V lost 6 bases to trimming and J lost 4 bases, with 14 bases between them. The CDR3 runs to 14 residues. The CDR3 loop is CASGKGVDPDTQYF. For the CDR3, the DNA is TGTGCTAGTGGAAAGGGAGTAGACCCAGATACGCAGTATTTT.

The CDR3 is CASSPLDDSYEQYF. In nucleotides, the CDR3 is TGTGCCAGCTCACCACTTGACGACTCCTACGAGCAGTACTTC. The chain has TRBV18 and TRBJ2-7; D not resolved. The CDR3 length is 14 residues. Germline CDR1 is KGHSH and CDR2 is LQKENI. Trimming left V 1 base short and J 0 bases short, with 7 bases between. Full variable domain (outside the CDR3, taken from reference TRBV18 and TRBJ2-7): NAGVMQNPRHLVRRRGQEARLRCSPMKGHSHVYWYRQLPEEGLKFMVYLQKENIIDESGMPKERFSAEFPKEGPSILRIQQVVRGDSAAYFCASSPLDDSYEQYFGPGTRLTVT.

The rearrangement joins TRBV5-4 to TRBJ2-7; D might be TRBD1 (5 bases). The CDR3 has 14 amino acids. The germline CDR1 and CDR2 sequences are SGHNT and YYREEE (reference sequence). The V end was cut by 4 bases, the J end by 0 bases, with 11 bases between. The CDR3 protein is CASSKDMSSYEQYF. CDR3 nucleotides: TGTGCCAGCAGCAAGGACATGAGCTCCTACGAGCAGTACTTC. The complete variable domain, with remaining parts taken from reference TRBV5-4 and TRBJ2-7, reads ETGVTQSPTHLIKTRGQQVTLRCSSQSGHNTVSWYQQALGQGPQFIFQYYREEENGRGNFPPRFSGLQFPNYSSELNVNALELDDSALYLCASSKDMSSYEQYFGPGTRLTVT.

This clone has a handful of counts. The chain couples TRBV4-1 to TRBJ2-7; TRBD2 matches at 12 bases. Trimming took 4 bases from V and 0 from J; bases not matched to a gene: 1. This CDR3 comprises 15 residues. Germline V CDR1 and CDR2: MGHRA, YSYEKL. The DNA for the CDR3 is TGCGCCAGCAGCCGACTAGCGGGAGACTCCTACGAGCAGTACTTC. It is translated as CASSRLAGDSYEQYF.

The chain couples TRBV5-5 to TRBJ2-3; D is uncertain. Germline V lookup: CDR1 SGHKS, CDR2 YYEKEE (reference sequence). There are 14 residues in the CDR3. Between the trimmed V and J ends, which lost 4 bases and 5 bases, there was a span of 14 bases. The CDR3 sequence is CASSPLGSQDTQYF. CDR3 coding DNA: TGTGCCAGCAGCCCCCTTGGAAGCCAAGATACGCAGTATTTT.

To note about this clone: The identical CDR3 is also encoded by other nucleotide sequences in the sample. This chain connects TRBV5-1 to TRBJ2-1; perhaps TRBD2 as D (5 bases). CDR1 and CDR2 from the germline V gene are SGHRS and YFSETQ. The CDR3 spans 14 residues. Trimming pared 0 bases from V and 6 bases from J, leaving 10 bases between. DNA of the CDR3: TGCGCCAGCAGCTTGGGGACCAGCGGCAATGAGCAGTTCTTC. This encodes CASSLGTSGNEQFF.

The chain joins TRBV6-1 to TRBJ1-5, with TRBD1 identical over 11 bases. The germline gives CDR1 MNHNS, CDR2 SASEGT. J was trimmed by 3 bases and V by 6 bases; bases with no gene match: 1. The CDR3 is 14 residues long. The CDR3 spells CASRGQGVNQPQHF. The CDR3 coding sequence is TGTGCCAGCAGGGGACAGGGGGTCAATCAGCCCCAGCATTTT.

The V call is TRBV5-1, the J call TRBJ2-5; no definite D call. This CDR3 contains 13 residues. V lost 2 bases and J lost 4, with 9 bases in between. CDR1 is SGHRS and CDR2 is YFSETQ in the germline V gene. CDR3 region: CASSFTPTETQYF. DNA of the CDR3: TGCGCCAGCAGCTTTACACCAACAGAGACCCAGTACTTC.

The chain combines TRBV19 with TRBJ2-3; 8 bases are shared with TRBD2. There are 16 residues in the CDR3. J was trimmed by 3 bases and V by 3 bases; bases with no gene match: 8. Germline lookup yields CDR1 LNHDA and CDR2 SQIVND (reference sequence). CDR3 sequence reads: CASSMLAGLGTDTQYF. CDR3 bases: TGTGCCAGTAGTATGCTAGCGGGCCTAGGGACAGATACGCAGTATTTT. Full variable domain (rest looked up from reference TRBV19 and TRBJ2-3): DGGITQSPKYLFRKEGQNVTLSCEQNLNHDAMYWYRQDPGQGLRLIYYSQIVNDFQKGDIAEGYSVSREKKESFPLTVTSAQKNPTAFYLCASSMLAGLGTDTQYFGPGTRLTVL.

This chain connects TRBV19 to TRBJ1-6; TRBD1 aligns across 7 bases. CDR3 length equals 15 residues. V lost 5 bases, J lost 5 bases, and 6 bases stayed unmatched. Germline CDR1 is LNHDA and CDR2 is SQIVND (reference sequence). Written as DNA, the CDR3 is TGTGCCAGTAGTCGTACAGGGGCCAATAATTCACCCCTCCACTTT. It is translated as CASSRTGANNSPLHF.

V is TRBV15 and J is TRBJ1-5; TRBD1 aligns across 9 bases. CDR1 is LNHNV and CDR2 is YYDKDF in the germline V gene (reference sequence). The length of the CDR3 is 17 residues. Trimming took 1 base from V and 6 from J; bases not matched to a gene: 10. DNA of the CDR3: TGTGCCACCAGCAGAGCTGGTACAGGGGGCATGGGTCAGCCCCAGCATTTT. It codes for CATSRAGTGGMGQPQHF. Based on the CDR3 plus reference TRBV15 and TRBJ1-5, the full variable domain is DAMVIQNPRYQVTQFGKPVTLSCSQTLNHNVMYWYQQKSSQAPKLLFHYYDKDFNNEADTPDNFQSRRPNTSFCFLDIRSPGLGDTAMYLCATSRAGTGGMGQPQHFGDGTRLSIL.

V is TRBV5-1 and J is TRBJ2-1; D might be TRBD1 (5 bases). V was cut by 5 bases and J by 0 bases, with 15 bases left in between. The germline CDR1 and CDR2 sequences are SGHRS and YFSETQ. This CDR3 comprises 16 residues. In DNA form, the CDR3 reads TGCGCCAGCAGTCGACCAGGGATTACCTCCTACAATGAGCAGTTCTTC. Translated: CASSRPGITSYNEQFF.

The chain has TRBV28 and TRBJ2-4, with 7 bases identical to TRBD2. Germline trimming cut 2 bases from V and 5 bases from J; bases unmatched to any gene: 3. CDR1 is MDHEN and CDR2 is SYDVKM in the germline V gene. The CDR3 runs to 14 residues. The CDR3 nucleotides are TGTGCCAGCAGTTTAGGGAGGGACCAAAACATTCAGTACTTC. As protein: CASSLGRDQNIQYF.